Sequencing of this TCR beta chain was carried out in a study of lung T cells in sarcoidosis with Löfgren's syndrome. At the level of the study: Analyses focused on Löfgren's syndrome patients. Findings and limits, study-wide: Recognition of an unidentified sarcoidosis antigen was only suggested. Multiple Löfgren's syndrome patients reportedly shared TRAV12-1 and TRBV2 CDR3 motifs, suggesting public CD4+ TCRs. The most expanded V genes in Löfgren's patients were reportedly TRAV12-1 and TRBV2.

TCRdb processed the reads anew with MiXCR; each CDR3 protein has one entry. The profile shows 58,000 or so distinct CDR3 sequences, around 20% of them singletons. A note on this clonotype: Antigen: not known. Given a much more abundant clone one base away, this may be a read error.

The germline CDR1 and CDR2 sequences are MNHEY and SMNVEV (reference sequence). The CDR3 totals 19 residues. The junction had 17 bases not matched to a gene; V was cut back by 2 bases and J by 5 bases. The material sequenced was CD4+ T cells from PBMCs. V gene TRBV27 combines with J gene TRBJ2-7; 11 bases agree with TRBD2. This TCR came from a human donor with sarcoidosis (Löfgren's syndrome or another form), or a control subject (not recorded which). The DNA of the CDR3 is TGTGCCAGCAGTTTAAGGGTGACTAGCGGGACCACAACCGGGGACGAGCAGTACTTC. This encodes CASSLRVTSGTTTGDEQYF.